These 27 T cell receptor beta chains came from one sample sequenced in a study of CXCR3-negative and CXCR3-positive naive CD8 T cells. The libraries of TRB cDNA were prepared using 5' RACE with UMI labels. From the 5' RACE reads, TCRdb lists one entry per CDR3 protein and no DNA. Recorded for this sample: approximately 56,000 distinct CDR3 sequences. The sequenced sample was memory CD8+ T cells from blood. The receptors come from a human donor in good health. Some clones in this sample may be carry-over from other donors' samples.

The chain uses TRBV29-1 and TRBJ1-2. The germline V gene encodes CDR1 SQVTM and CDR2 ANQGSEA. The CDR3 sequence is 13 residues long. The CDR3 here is CSVFPPGPYGYTF. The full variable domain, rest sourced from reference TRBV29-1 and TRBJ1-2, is SAVISQKPSRDICQRGTSLTIQCQVDSQVTMMFWYRQQPGQSLTLIATANQGSEATYESGFVIDKFPISRPNLTFSTLTVSNMSPEDSSIYLCSVFPPGPYGYTFGSGTRLTVV.

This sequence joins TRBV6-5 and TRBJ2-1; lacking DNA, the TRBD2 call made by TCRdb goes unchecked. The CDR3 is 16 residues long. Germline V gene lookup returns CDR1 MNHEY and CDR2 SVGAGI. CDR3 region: CASSNSAGLAFNEQFF.

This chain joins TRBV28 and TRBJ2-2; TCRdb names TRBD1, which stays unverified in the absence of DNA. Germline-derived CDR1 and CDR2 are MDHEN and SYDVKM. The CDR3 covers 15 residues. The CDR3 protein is CASSLRARVTGELFF.

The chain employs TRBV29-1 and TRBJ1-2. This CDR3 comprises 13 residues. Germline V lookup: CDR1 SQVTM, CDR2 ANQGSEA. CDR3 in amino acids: CSVESWVNYGYTF. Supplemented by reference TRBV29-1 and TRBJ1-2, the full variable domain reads SAVISQKPSRDICQRGTSLTIQCQVDSQVTMMFWYRQQPGQSLTLIATANQGSEATYESGFVIDKFPISRPNLTFSTLTVSNMSPEDSSIYLCSVESWVNYGYTFGSGTRLTVV.

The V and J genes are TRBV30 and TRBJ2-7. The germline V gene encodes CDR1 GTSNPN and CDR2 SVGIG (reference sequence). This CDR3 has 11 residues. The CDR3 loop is CAWSVSHEQYF. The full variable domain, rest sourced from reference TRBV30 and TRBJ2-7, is SQTIHQWPATLVQPVGSPLSLECTVEGTSNPNLYWYRQAAGRGLQLLFYSVGIGQISSEVPQNLSASRPQDRQFILSSKKLLLSDSGFYLCAWSVSHEQYFGPGTRLTVT.

The CDR3 loop reads CSVEGPASGRAETQYF. V and J are TRBV29-1 and TRBJ2-5; there is no DNA to check the TCRdb D call of TRBD2. The CDR3 spans 16 residues. CDR1 SQVTM and CDR2 ANQGSEA come from the germline V gene.

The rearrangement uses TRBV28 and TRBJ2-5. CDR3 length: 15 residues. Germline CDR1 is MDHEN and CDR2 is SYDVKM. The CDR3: CASSPGPGEKETQYF.

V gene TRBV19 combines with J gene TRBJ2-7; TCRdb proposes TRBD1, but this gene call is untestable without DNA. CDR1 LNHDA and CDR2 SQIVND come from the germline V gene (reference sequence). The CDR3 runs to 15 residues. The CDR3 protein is CASSSGTGVSYEQYF.

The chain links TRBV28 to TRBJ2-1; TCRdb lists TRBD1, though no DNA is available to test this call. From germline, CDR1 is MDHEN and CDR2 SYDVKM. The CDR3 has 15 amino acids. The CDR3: CASSPPRGHGNEQFF.

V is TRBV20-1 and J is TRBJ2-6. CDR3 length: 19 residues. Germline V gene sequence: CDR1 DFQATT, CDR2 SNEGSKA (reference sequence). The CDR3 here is CSARDPYTSETTGANVLTF.

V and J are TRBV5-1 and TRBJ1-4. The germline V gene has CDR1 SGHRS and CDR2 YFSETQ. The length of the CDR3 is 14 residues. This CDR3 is CASGPTPTNEKLFF.

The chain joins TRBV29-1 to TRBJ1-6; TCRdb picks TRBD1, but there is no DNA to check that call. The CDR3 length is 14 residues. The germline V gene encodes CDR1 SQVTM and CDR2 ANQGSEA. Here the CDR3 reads CSVLLTGEASPLHF. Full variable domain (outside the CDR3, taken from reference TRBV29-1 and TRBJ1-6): SAVISQKPSRDICQRGTSLTIQCQVDSQVTMMFWYRQQPGQSLTLIATANQGSEATYESGFVIDKFPISRPNLTFSTLTVSNMSPEDSSIYLCSVLLTGEASPLHFGNGTRLTVT.

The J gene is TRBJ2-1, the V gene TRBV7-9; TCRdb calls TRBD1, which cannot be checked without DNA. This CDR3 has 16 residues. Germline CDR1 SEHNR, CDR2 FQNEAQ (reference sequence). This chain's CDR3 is CASSHPISGTGNEQFF.

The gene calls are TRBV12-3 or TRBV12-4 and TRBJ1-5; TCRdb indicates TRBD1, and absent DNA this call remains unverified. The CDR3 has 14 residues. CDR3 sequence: CASSWRQGEQPQHF.

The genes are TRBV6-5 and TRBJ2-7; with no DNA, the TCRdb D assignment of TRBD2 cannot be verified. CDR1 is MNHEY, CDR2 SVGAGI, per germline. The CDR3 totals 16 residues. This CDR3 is CASSYLAGAAREEQYF.

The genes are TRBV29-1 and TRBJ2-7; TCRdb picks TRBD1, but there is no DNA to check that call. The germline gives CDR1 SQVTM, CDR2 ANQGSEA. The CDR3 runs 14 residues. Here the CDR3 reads CSVEVYGTAYEQYF.

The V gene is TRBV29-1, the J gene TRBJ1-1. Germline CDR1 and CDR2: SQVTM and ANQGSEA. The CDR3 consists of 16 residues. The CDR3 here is CSVDGVGGRAGTEAFF.

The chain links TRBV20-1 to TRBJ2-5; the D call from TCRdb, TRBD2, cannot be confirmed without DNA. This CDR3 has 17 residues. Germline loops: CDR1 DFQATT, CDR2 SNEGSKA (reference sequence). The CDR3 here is CSARGLWSGIVGETQYF.

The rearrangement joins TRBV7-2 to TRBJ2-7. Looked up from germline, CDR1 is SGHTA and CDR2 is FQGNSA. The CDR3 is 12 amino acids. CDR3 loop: CASSPSGYEQYF.

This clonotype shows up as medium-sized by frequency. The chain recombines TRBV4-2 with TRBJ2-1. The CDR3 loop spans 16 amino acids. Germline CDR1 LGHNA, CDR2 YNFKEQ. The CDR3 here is CASSQDPGGSYNEQFF.

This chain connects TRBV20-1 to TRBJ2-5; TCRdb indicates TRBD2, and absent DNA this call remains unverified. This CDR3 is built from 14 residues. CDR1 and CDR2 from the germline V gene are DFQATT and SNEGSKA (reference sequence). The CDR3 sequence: CSARDRFGRETQYF.

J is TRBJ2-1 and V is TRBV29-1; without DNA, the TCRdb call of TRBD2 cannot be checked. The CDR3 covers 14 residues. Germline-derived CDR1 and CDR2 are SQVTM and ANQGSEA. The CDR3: CSVETSGRKDEQFF.

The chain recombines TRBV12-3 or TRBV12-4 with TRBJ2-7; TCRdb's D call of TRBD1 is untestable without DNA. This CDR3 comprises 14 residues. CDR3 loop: CASSGDRPSYEQYF.

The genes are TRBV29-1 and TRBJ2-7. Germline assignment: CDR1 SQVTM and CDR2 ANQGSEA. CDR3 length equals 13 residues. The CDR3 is CSVFDGNSYEQYF.

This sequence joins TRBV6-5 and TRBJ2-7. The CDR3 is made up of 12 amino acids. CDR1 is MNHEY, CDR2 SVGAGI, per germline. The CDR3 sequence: CASGFGPEEQYF.

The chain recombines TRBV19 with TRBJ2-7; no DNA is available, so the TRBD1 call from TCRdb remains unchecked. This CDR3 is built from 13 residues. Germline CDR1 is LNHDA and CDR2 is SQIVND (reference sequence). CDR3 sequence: CASRGPQGGEQYF.

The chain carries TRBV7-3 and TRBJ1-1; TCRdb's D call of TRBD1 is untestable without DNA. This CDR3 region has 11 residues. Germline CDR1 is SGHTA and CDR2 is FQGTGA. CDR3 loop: CASSLRGAAFF.